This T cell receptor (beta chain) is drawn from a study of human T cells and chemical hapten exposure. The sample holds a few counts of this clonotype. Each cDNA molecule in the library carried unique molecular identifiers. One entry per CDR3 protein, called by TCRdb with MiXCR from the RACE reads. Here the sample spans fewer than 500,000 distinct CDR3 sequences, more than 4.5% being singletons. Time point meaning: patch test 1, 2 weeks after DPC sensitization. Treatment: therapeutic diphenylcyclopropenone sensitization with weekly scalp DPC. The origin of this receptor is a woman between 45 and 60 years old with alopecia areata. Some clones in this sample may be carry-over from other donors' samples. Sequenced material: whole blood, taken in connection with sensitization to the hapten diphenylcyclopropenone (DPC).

The CDR3, as DNA: TGTGCCAGCAGCCAAGGGACTGATAGCTCCTACGAGCAGTACTTC. It encodes CASSQGTDSSYEQYF. The chain couples TRBV3-1 to TRBJ2-7; maybe TRBD2 (5 bases). Germline CDR1 and CDR2: LGHDT and YNNKEL (reference sequence). The CDR3 loop spans 15 amino acids. With 1 base removed from V and 0 bases from J, the gap between germline ends came to 10 bases.